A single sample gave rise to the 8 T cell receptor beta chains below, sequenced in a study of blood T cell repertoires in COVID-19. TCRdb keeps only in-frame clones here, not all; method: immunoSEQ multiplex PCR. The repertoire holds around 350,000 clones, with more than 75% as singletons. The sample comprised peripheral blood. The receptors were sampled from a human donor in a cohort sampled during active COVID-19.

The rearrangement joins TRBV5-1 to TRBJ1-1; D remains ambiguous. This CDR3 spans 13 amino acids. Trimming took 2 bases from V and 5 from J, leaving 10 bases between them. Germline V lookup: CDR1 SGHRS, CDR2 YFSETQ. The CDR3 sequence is CASSFSPGTEAFF. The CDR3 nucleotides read TGCGCCAGCAGCTTTTCGCCGGGGACTGAAGCTTTCTTT.

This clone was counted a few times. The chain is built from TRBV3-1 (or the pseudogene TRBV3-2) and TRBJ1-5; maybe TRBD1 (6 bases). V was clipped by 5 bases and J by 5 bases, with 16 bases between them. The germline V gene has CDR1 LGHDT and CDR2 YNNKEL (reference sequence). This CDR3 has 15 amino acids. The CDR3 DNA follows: TGTGCCAGCAGCATCACGGTGGGGGCGGATCAGCCCCAGCATTTT. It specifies CASSITVGADQPQHF.

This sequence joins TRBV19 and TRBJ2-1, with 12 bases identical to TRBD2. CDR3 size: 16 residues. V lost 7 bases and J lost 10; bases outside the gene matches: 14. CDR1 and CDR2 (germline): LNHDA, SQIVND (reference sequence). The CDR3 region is CASNLGSGLAGGEQFF. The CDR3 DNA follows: TGTGCCAGTAACCTAGGGAGCGGGCTAGCGGGAGGGGAGCAGTTCTTC.

The CDR3 DNA reads TGTGCCAGCAGCTTGGGCTCTAGCGTTAGCACAGATACGCAGTATTTT. Translation gives CASSLGSSVSTDTQYF. The chain couples TRBV7-3 to TRBJ2-3; tentative D call: TRBD2 (6 bases). V was shortened by 3 bases and J by 0 bases, with 13 bases between the two germline ends. This CDR3 is built from 16 residues. Germline CDR1 is SGHTA and CDR2 is FQGTGA.

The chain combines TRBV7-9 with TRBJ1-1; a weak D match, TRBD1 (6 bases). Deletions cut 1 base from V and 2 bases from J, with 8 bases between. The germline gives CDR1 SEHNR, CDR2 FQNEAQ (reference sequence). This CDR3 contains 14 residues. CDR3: CASSLGQDNTEAFF. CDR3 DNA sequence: TGTGCCAGCAGCTTAGGACAGGACAACACTGAAGCTTTCTTT.

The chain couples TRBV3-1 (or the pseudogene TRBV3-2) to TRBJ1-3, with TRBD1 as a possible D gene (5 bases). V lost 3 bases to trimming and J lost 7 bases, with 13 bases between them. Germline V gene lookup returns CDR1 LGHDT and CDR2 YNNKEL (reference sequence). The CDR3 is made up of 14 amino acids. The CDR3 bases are TGTGCCAGCAGCCAGCCCGCAGGGAGGAACACCATATATTTT. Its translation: CASSQPAGRNTIYF.

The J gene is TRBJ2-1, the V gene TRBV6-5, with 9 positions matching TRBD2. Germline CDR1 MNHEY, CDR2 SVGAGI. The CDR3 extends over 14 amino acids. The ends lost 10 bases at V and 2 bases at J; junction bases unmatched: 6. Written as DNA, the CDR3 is TGTGCCACCACCGGGACTAGCACCTACAATGAGCAGTTCTTC. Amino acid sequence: CATTGTSTYNEQFF.

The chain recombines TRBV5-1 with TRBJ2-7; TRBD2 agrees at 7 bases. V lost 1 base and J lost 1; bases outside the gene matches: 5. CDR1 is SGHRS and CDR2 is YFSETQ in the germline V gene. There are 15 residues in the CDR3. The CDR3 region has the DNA TGCGCCAGCAGCTTGTTGGCGGGGGAATCCTACGAGCAGTACTTC. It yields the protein CASSLLAGESYEQYF.